This T cell receptor (beta chain) appears in the sequencing data of a study of immune reconstitution after stem cell transplant in scleroderma (dated by TCRdb to 2016 to 2017). The CDR3 contains 16 residues, cysteine and phenylalanine counted. The only DNA kept is the CDR3, 48 bases in frame from the first base. The germline V gene encodes CDR1 KGHSH and CDR2 LQKENI. V was cut back by 3 bases and J by 3 bases, leaving a gap of 14 bases between them. This clonotype is medium-sized (0.01 to 0.1%) in terms of sample share. Its antigen is still unknown. No base qualities exist here, and no much larger clone lies one base off it. Receptors were amplified or captured by RT-PCR. The sequencer listed for this sample is Illumina MiSeq. Using fastp at Q25 and MiXCR, TCRdb reprocessed the public reads and kept productive beta chains. Every distinct CDR3 protein forms one entry, paired with its most common genes and DNA. Here the sample has a few thousand distinct CDR3 sequences; 3.6% occur a single time. The top ten clones comprise 3% to 3.5% of the sample.

This receptor was taken from a human donor with systemic sclerosis. In this chain, TRBV18 is recombined with TRBJ1-4, with the identity of the D gene unclear. This sample was gathered before or after autologous hematopoietic stem cell transplantation (not recorded which). The nucleotides are TGTGCCAGCTCACCCAACTGGGTCAGCCCTAATGAAAAACTGTTTTTT. Its protein product is CASSPNWVSPNEKLFF.